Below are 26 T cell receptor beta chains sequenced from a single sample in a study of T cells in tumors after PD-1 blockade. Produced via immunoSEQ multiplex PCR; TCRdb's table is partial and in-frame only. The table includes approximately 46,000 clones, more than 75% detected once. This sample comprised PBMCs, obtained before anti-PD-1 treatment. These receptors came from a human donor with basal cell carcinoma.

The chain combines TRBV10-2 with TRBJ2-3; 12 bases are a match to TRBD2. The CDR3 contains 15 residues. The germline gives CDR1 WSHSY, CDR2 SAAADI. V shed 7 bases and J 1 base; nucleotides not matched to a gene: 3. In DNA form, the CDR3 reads TGCGCCAGCACTAGCGGGGGGGCCGGCACAGATACGCAGTATTTT. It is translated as CASTSGGAGTDTQYF.

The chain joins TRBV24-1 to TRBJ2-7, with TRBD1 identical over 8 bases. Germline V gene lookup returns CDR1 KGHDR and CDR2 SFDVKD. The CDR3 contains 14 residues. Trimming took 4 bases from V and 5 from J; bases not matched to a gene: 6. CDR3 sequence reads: CATSDPGTGHEQYF. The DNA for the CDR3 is TGTGCCACCAGTGACCCAGGGACAGGTCACGAGCAGTACTTC.

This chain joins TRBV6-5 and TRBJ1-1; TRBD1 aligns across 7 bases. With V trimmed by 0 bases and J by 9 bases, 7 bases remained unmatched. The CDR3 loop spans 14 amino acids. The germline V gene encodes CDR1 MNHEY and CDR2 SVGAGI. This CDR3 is CASSYSSGDSQAFF. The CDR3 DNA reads TGTGCCAGCAGTTACTCGTCGGGGGACAGCCAAGCTTTCTTT.

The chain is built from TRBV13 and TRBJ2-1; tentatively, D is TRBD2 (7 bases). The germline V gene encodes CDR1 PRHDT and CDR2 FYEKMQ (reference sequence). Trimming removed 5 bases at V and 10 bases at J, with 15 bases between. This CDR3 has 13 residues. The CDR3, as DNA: TGTGCCAGCAGCCCCTCCGCGGGGGCCGAGCAGTTCTTC. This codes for CASSPSAGAEQFF.

The CDR3 loop reads CASSLSWRQGAHSNQPQHF. In DNA, the CDR3 is TGTGCCAGCAGCTTGAGTTGGCGGCAGGGCGCCCATAGCAATCAGCCCCAGCATTTT. The V gene is TRBV5-6, the J gene TRBJ1-5, with a possible D match to TRBD1 (5 bases). The CDR3 totals 19 residues. The germline V gene has CDR1 SGHDT and CDR2 YYEEEE. With 1 base removed from V and 0 bases from J, the gap between germline ends came to 20 bases.

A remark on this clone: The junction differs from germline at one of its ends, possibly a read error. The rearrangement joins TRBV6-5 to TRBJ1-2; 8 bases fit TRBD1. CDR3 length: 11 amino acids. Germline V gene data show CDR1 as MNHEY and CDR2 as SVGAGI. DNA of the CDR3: TGTGCCAGCAGGGGGACAGGTCACGCCCTTTTC. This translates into CASRGTGHALF.

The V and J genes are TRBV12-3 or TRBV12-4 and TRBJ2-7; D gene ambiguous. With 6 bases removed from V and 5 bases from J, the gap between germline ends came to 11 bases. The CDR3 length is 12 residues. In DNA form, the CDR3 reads TGTGCCAGCAGCCTATGGAAGGACGAGCAGTACTTC. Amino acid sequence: CASSLWKDEQYF.

The CDR3, as DNA: TGCGCCAGCAGCCACGGGCCACTGGGGACTGAAGCTTTCTTT. It yields the protein CASSHGPLGTEAFF. The rearrangement uses TRBV5-1 and TRBJ1-1, with D unresolved. The V end lost 4 bases, the J end lost 5 bases, and 15 bases lay between the germline ends. This CDR3 comprises 14 residues. Germline loops: CDR1 SGHRS, CDR2 YFSETQ.

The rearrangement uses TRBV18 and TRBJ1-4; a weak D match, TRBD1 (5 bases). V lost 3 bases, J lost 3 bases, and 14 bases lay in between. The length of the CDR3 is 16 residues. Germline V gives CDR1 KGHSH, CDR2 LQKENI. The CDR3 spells CASSPGGTQANEKLFF. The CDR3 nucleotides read TGTGCCAGCTCACCTGGAGGGACCCAAGCTAATGAAAAACTGTTTTTT.

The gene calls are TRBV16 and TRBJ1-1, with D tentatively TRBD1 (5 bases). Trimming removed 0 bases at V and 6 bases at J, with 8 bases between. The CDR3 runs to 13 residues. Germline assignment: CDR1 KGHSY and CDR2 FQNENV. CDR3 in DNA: TGTGCCAGCAGCCAATCGGGCAGGGCTGAAGCTTTCTTT. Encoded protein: CASSQSGRAEAFF.

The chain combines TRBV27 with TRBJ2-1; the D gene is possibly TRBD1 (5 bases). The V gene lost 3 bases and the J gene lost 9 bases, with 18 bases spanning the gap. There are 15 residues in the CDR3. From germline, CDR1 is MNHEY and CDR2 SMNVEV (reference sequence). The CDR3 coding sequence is TGTGCCAGCAGTTTTGCAGGGTTGGGCTCCGTTGAGCAGTTCTTC. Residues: CASSFAGLGSVEQFF.

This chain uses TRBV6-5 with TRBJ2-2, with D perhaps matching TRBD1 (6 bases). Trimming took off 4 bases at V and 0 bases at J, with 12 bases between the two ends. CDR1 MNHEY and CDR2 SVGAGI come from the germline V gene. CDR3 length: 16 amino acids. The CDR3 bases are TGTGCCAGCAGTTTCGGACAGAGCGCGAACACCGGGGAGCTGTTTTTT. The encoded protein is CASSFGQSANTGELFF.

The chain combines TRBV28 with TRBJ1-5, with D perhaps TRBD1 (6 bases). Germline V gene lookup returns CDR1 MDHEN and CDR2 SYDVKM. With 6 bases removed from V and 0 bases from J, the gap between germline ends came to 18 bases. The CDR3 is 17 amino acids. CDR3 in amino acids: CASSWEPGHLSNQPQHF. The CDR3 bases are TGTGCCAGCAGCTGGGAGCCGGGACACCTTAGCAATCAGCCCCAGCATTTT.

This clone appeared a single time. As DNA, the CDR3 is TGTGCCAGCAGTGAAACAAATTATAGCAATCAGCCCCAGCATTTT. As protein: CASSETNYSNQPQHF. The chain carries TRBV2 and TRBJ1-5; no clear D gene. There are 15 residues in the CDR3. Germline CDR1 SNHLY, CDR2 FYNNEI. V dropped 2 bases and J dropped 0 bases, with 8 bases sitting between them.

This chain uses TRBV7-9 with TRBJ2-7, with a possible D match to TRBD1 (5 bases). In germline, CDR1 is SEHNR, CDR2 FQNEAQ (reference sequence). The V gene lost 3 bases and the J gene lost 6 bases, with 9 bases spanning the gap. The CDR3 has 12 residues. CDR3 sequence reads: CASSFSDSEQYF. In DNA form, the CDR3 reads TGTGCCAGCAGCTTTTCCGACAGCGAGCAGTACTTC.

For the CDR3, the DNA is TGCAGCGTGAGGGATTTCGGGCAGCCCCAGCATTTT. Translating it yields CSVRDFGQPQHF. The rearrangement links TRBV29-1 to TRBJ1-5, with D unclear. The CDR3 is 12 residues long. V shed 6 bases and J shed 7 bases, with 13 bases lying between them. CDR1 SQVTM and CDR2 ANQGSEA come from the germline V gene. The variable domain in full, completed from reference TRBV29-1 and TRBJ1-5, reads SAVISQKPSRDICQRGTSLTIQCQVDSQVTMMFWYRQQPGQSLTLIATANQGSEATYESGFVIDKFPISRPNLTFSTLTVSNMSPEDSSIYLCSVRDFGQPQHFGDGTRLSIL.

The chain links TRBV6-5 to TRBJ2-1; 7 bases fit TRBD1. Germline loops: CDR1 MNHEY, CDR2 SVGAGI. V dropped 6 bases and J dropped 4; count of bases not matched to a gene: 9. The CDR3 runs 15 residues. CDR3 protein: CASSLTGAGYNEQFF. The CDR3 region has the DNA TGTGCCAGCAGCCTAACAGGGGCCGGTTACAATGAGCAGTTCTTC.

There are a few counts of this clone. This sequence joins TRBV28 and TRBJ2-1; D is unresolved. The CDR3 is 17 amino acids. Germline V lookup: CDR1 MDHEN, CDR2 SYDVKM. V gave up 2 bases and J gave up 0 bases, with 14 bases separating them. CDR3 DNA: TGTGCCAGCAGTTTAAGGGCTGTGGGTAACTCCTACAATGAGCAGTTCTTC. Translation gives CASSLRAVGNSYNEQFF.

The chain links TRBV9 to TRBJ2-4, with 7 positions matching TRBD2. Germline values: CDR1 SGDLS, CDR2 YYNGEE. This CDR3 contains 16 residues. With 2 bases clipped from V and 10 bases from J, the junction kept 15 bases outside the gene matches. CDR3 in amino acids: CASSVSGVASGTIQYF. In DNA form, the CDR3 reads TGTGCCAGCAGCGTCTCTGGGGTGGCCAGCGGGACTATTCAGTACTTC.

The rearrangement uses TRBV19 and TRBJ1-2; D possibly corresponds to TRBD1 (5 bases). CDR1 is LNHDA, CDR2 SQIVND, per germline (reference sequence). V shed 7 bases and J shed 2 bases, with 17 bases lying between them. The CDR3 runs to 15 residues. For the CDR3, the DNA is TGTGCCAGTACCAATCTCGGGGCGGTAAACTATGGCTACACCTTC. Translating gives CASTNLGAVNYGYTF.

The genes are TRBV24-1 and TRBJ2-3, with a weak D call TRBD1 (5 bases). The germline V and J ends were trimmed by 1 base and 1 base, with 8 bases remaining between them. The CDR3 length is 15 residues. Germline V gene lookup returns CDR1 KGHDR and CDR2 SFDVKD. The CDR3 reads CATSDFVGGTDTQYF. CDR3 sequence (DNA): TGTGCCACCAGTGATTTTGTAGGGGGCACAGATACGCAGTATTTT.

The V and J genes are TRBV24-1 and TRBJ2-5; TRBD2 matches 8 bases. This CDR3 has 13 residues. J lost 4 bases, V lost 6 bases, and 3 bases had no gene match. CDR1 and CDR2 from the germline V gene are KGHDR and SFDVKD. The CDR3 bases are TGTGCCACCAGTCGGGGGGGCCGAGAGACCCAGTACTTC. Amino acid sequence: CATSRGGRETQYF.

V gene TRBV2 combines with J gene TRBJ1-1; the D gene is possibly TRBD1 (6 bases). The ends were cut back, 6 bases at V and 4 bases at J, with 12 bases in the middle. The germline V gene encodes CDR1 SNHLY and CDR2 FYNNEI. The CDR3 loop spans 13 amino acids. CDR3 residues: CASRKGGGTEAFF. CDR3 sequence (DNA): TGTGCCAGCAGGAAGGGGGGAGGCACTGAAGCTTTCTTT. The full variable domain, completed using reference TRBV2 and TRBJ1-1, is EPEVTQTPSHQVTQMGQEVILRCVPISNHLYFYWYRQILGQKVEFLVSFYNNEISEKSEIFDDQFSVERPDGSNFTLKIRSTKLEDSAMYFCASRKGGGTEAFFGQGTRLTVV.

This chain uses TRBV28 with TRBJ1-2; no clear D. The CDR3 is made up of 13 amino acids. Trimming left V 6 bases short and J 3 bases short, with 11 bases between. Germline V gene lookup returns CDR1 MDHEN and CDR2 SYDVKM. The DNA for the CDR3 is TGTGCCAGCAGAGATTCAGTTGACTATGGCTACACCTTC. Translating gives CASRDSVDYGYTF.

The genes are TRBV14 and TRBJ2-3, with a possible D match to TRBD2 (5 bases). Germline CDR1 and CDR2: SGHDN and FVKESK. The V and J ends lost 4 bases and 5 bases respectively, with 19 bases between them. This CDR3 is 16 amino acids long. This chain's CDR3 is CASSPSARERKDTQYF. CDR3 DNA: TGTGCCAGCAGCCCGTCCGCGAGGGAAAGGAAAGATACGCAGTATTTT.

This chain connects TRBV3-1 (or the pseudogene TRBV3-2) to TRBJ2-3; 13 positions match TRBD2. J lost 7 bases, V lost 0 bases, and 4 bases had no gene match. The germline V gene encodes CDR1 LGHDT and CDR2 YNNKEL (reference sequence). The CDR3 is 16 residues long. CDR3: CASSQDPGTSGNTQYF. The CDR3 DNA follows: TGTGCCAGCAGCCAAGATCCCGGGACTAGCGGGAATACGCAGTATTTT.